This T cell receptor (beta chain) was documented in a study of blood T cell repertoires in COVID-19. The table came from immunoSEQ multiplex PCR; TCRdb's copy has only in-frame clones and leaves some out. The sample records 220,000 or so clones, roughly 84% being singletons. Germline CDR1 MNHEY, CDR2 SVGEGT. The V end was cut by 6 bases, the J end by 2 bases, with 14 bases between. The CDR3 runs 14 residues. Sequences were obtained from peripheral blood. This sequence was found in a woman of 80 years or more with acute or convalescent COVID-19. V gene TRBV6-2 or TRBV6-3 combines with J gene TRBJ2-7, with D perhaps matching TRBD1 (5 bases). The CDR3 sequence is CASSPNRTPYEQYF. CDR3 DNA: TGTGCCAGCAGCCCGAACAGGACCCCCTACGAGCAGTACTTC.